These 5 T cell receptor beta chains came from one sample sequenced in a study of HIV-infected patients and healthy controls (TCRdb year 2014). After antiretroviral therapy began, follow-up blood was collected from HIV-infected patients roughly three months, about 14 weeks, later. Whole blood was used without cell fractionation, so the repertoire reflected all unsorted peripheral T cells. Libraries came from 5' RACE. The sample was run on an Illumina MiSeq. 400 to 550 ng RNA was reverse transcribed with SuperScript III using primers against the alpha and beta constant regions. Separate alpha and beta chain libraries were made by chain-specific third strand synthesis with multiplexing indices. TCRdb trimmed the raw reads at Q25, called clones with MiXCR and kept productive beta chains. Rows with a matching CDR3 protein are joined into one entry that keeps the most common DNA and genes. Present in this sample are fewer than 20,000 distinct CDR3 sequences, 8.5% of which were seen just once. The ten largest account for 20% to 25% of the sample.

This sample comprised blood, obtained during antiretroviral therapy. Receptors were obtained from an adult with HIV infection.

This clonotype was counted ten times or more. The J gene is TRBJ2-3, the V gene TRBV7-9; D gene ambiguous. Between the trimmed V and J ends, which lost 1 base and 0 bases, there was a span of 5 bases. CDR1 is SEHNR and CDR2 is FQNEAQ in the germline V gene (reference sequence). CDR3 size: 14 residues. The CDR3 is CASSLGQSTDTQYF. In DNA form, the CDR3 reads TGTGCCAGCAGCTTAGGTCAGAGCACAGATACGCAGTATTTT.

The table lists this clonotype with many counts. The chain couples TRBV6-5 to TRBJ1-5; D remains unclear. The CDR3 has 13 residues. Deletions cut 8 bases from V and 2 bases from J, with 10 bases between. Germline loops: CDR1 MNHEY, CDR2 SVGAGI. CDR3 residues: CASGPFGNQPQHF. DNA of the CDR3: TGTGCCAGCGGACCTTTTGGCAATCAGCCCCAGCATTTT.

This clonotype was recorded at least ten times. The chain carries TRBV6-5 and TRBJ1-3; D might be TRBD1 (5 bases). The V and J ends lost 6 bases and 7 bases respectively, with 16 bases between them. This CDR3 is built from 14 residues. The V gene's germline CDR1 is MNHEY and CDR2 SVGAGI. CDR3 amino acids: CASSRDGLGNTIYF. In DNA, the CDR3 is TGTGCCAGCAGCAGGGACGGCCTTGGGAACACCATATATTTT.

This clonotype was detected ten times or more. The CDR3 is CASSPRDQPQHF. In DNA form, the CDR3 reads TGTGCCAGTAGTCCGAGGGACCAGCCCCAGCATTTT. The chain uses TRBV19 and TRBJ1-5; tentatively, D is TRBD1 (5 bases). V dropped 5 bases and J dropped 7 bases, with 9 bases sitting between them. The CDR3 runs to 12 residues. CDR1 is LNHDA and CDR2 is SQIVND in the germline V gene (reference sequence).

V and J are TRBV7-9 and TRBJ1-1; 7 nucleotides line up with TRBD1. The germline CDR1 and CDR2 sequences are SEHNR and FQNEAQ (reference sequence). V lost 5 bases and J lost 5; bases outside the gene matches: 8. This CDR3 has 14 residues. The CDR3 DNA follows: TGTGCCAGCAGCCTTTGGGGCAGGGGGACTGAAGCTTTCTTT. It encodes CASSLWGRGTEAFF.